Presented here are 19 T cell receptor beta chains from one specimen sequenced in a study of control samples from healthy donors and cancer patients. The assay was immunoSEQ multiplex PCR, and TCRdb's table has in-frame clones only and misses some. Of about 120,000 clones in the sample, 85% to 95% were seen once. Sequenced sample: blood. The receptors shown here come from a man aged 25-45 years in good health.

V gene TRBV5-4 combines with J gene TRBJ2-2; 14 nucleotides line up with TRBD2. This CDR3 is 18 amino acids long. CDR1 is SGHNT and CDR2 is YYREEE in the germline V gene (reference sequence). V was clipped by 1 base and J by 6 bases; unmatched bases: 8. This CDR3 is CASSLPSGTSGGAGELFF. The CDR3 DNA reads TGTGCCAGCAGCTTGCCATCAGGGACTAGCGGGGGCGCCGGGGAGCTGTTTTTT.

Written as DNA, the CDR3 is TGTGCCAGCAGATCCAGGGGGGCCTATGGCTACACCTTC. This translates into CASRSRGAYGYTF. The chain employs TRBV5-4 and TRBJ1-2; 7 positions match TRBD1. The CDR3 extends over 13 amino acids. Germline values: CDR1 SGHNT, CDR2 YYREEE (reference sequence). V trimming: 5 bases; J trimming: 4 bases; junction bases outside the gene matches: 5.

The gene calls are TRBV7-9 and TRBJ2-1; D is unclear. The germline V gene encodes CDR1 SEHNR and CDR2 FQNEAQ (reference sequence). This CDR3 region has 12 residues. Trimming pared 2 bases from V and 5 bases from J, leaving 4 bases between. Here the CDR3 DNA reads TGTGCCAGCAGCTTATACCACAATGAGCAGTTCTTC. This translates into CASSLYHNEQFF.

The genes are TRBV24-1 and TRBJ2-5; D remains ambiguous. Germline lookup yields CDR1 KGHDR and CDR2 SFDVKD. The CDR3 consists of 14 residues. The V end lost 1 base, the J end lost 3 bases, and 8 bases lay between the germline ends. CDR3 sequence reads: CATSDFPTEETQYF. The CDR3 region has the DNA TGTGCCACCAGTGATTTCCCTACCGAAGAGACCCAGTACTTC.

The J gene is TRBJ1-3, the V gene TRBV15, with D unclear. The germline V and J ends were trimmed by 1 base and 2 bases, with 6 bases remaining between them. Germline V lookup: CDR1 LNHNV, CDR2 YYDKDF (reference sequence). The CDR3 is 14 amino acids. The CDR3 reads CATSRGAAGNTIYF. In DNA, the CDR3 is TGTGCCACCAGCAGAGGGGCTGCTGGAAACACCATATATTTT.

This chain uses TRBV3-1 (or the pseudogene TRBV3-2) with TRBJ1-1; D possibly corresponds to TRBD1 (5 bases). V shed 1 base and J shed 5 bases, with 23 bases lying between them. The germline V gene encodes CDR1 LGHDT and CDR2 YNNKEL (reference sequence). The CDR3 spans 18 residues. The CDR3 DNA reads as TGTGCCAGCAGCCAAGCGGGTGGTGGTCCCCAGGGTGTGACTGAAGCTTTCTTT. Translating it yields CASSQAGGGPQGVTEAFF.

V is TRBV12-3 or TRBV12-4 and J is TRBJ1-1; D is undetermined. The CDR3 has 13 amino acids. V lost 4 bases and J 1 base, leaving 7 bases between the germline ends. The CDR3 DNA reads as TGTGCCAGCAGTTCTCGTCCGAACACTGAAGCTTTCTTT. Translating it yields CASSSRPNTEAFF.

The chain employs TRBV7-2 and TRBJ1-4, with 8 bases fitting TRBD1. The CDR3 is 13 residues long. Germline V lookup: CDR1 SGHTA, CDR2 FQGNSA. Losses at the gene ends were 5 bases for V and 8 bases for J; bases not matched to a gene: 4. The CDR3 sequence is CASSSGQGEKLFF. CDR3 DNA: TGTGCCAGCAGCAGCGGACAGGGCGAAAAACTGTTTTTT.

The chain recombines TRBV10-3 with TRBJ1-1; D is perhaps TRBD1 (5 bases). V lost 0 bases, J lost 1 base, and 12 bases lay in between. Looked up from germline, CDR1 is ENHRY and CDR2 is SYGVKD. The CDR3 is made up of 16 amino acids. The CDR3 nucleotides read TGTGCCATCAGTGAGTCTGGGGGTTTTAGGAACACTGAAGCTTTCTTT. Translated: CAISESGGFRNTEAFF.

This chain uses TRBV28 with TRBJ1-2; 10 bases match TRBD1. CDR3 length: 15 residues. The J segment lost 4 bases and the V segment lost 2 bases, leaving 4 bases of the junction unmatched. Germline CDR1 MDHEN, CDR2 SYDVKM. The CDR3 nucleotides read TGTGCCAGCAGTTTAGGACAGGGGGGTTTCTATGGCTACACCTTC. As protein: CASSLGQGGFYGYTF.

This sequence joins TRBV6-4 and TRBJ1-4; a possible D gene is TRBD1 (5 bases). V was cut by 4 bases and J by 2 bases, with 14 bases left in between. Germline V gene sequence: CDR1 MRHNA, CDR2 SNTAGT. The CDR3 contains 16 residues. CDR3 region: CASSALSRVTNEKLFF. The CDR3 DNA reads as TGTGCCAGCAGTGCTCTCAGCAGGGTGACTAATGAAAAACTGTTTTTT.

This clone was recorded only once. The rearrangement joins TRBV18 to TRBJ1-5; no clear D gene. Germline V gene data show CDR1 as KGHSH and CDR2 as LQKENI. This CDR3 has 12 residues. The V and J ends lost 3 bases and 5 bases respectively, with 5 bases between them. CDR3 sequence: CASSPKDQPQHF. The CDR3 region has the DNA TGTGCCAGCTCACCGAAGGATCAGCCCCAGCATTTT.

This clone appeared once. The gene calls are TRBV6-5 and TRBJ1-5; 7 bases line up with TRBD1. CDR3 size: 13 residues. Germline CDR1 reads MNHEY; CDR2 reads SVGAGI. V shed 5 bases, J shed 10 bases, and the junction held 8 bases outside the gene matches. In nucleotides, the CDR3 is TGTGCCAGCAGTCCCGGACAGGTCGGTCCCCAGCATTTT. This encodes CASSPGQVGPQHF.

Only a few counts were recorded for this clone. The rearrangement joins TRBV7-2 to TRBJ1-5; a possible D gene is TRBD1 (5 bases). This CDR3 is 15 amino acids long. Trimming left V 5 bases short and J 1 base short, with 12 bases between. Germline V gene data show CDR1 as SGHTA and CDR2 as FQGNSA. In nucleotides, the CDR3 is TGTGCCAGCAGCCGTCGGGGCGCGAGCAATCAGCCCCAGCATTTT. As protein: CASSRRGASNQPQHF.

The gene calls are TRBV20-1 and TRBJ2-5; D gene ambiguous. The CDR3 runs 11 residues. Germline CDR1 is DFQATT and CDR2 is SNEGSKA (reference sequence). V shed 6 bases and J shed 4 bases, with 9 bases lying between them. Here the CDR3 reads CSAILRETQYF. The CDR3 DNA reads as TGCAGTGCCATATTGCGAGAGACCCAGTACTTC.

This chain links TRBV11-2 with TRBJ2-7; the D gene is possibly TRBD1 (6 bases). The CDR3 covers 15 residues. V was trimmed by 5 bases and J by 3 bases, leaving 17 bases between them. CDR1 is SGHAT, CDR2 FQNNGV, per germline. In nucleotides, the CDR3 is TGTGCCAGCAGCGCCGGCAGGGACACCAACTACGAGCAGTACTTC. The encoded protein is CASSAGRDTNYEQYF.

J is TRBJ1-1 and V is TRBV6-1, with D possibly TRBD1 on 6 matching bases. The germline CDR1 and CDR2 sequences are MNHNS and SASEGT. This CDR3 has 14 amino acids. With 1 base removed from V and 9 bases from J, the gap between germline ends came to 15 bases. The CDR3: CASSEEQGSFKAFF. As DNA, the CDR3 is TGTGCCAGCAGTGAAGAACAGGGATCGTTTAAAGCTTTCTTT.

This clone was seen more than once but under ten times. The V call is TRBV27, the J call TRBJ1-2, with D tentatively TRBD1 (6 bases). This CDR3 is built from 14 residues. Between the trimmed V and J ends, which lost 8 bases and 8 bases, there was a span of 21 bases. Germline CDR1 and CDR2: MNHEY and SMNVEV (reference sequence). The DNA of the CDR3 is TGTGCCAGCTCACGCCGGGCCAGGGGAGGAGGCTACACCTTC. This encodes CASSRRARGGGYTF.

The chain links TRBV5-4 to TRBJ1-1, with D possibly being TRBD1 (6 bases). The germline gives CDR1 SGHNT, CDR2 YYREEE (reference sequence). With 0 bases removed from V and 5 bases from J, the gap between germline ends came to 14 bases. The CDR3 runs to 15 residues. The CDR3 loop reads CASSLVWGQATEAFF. The CDR3 nucleotides are TGTGCCAGCAGCTTGGTTTGGGGGCAGGCGACTGAAGCTTTCTTT. Together with reference TRBV5-4 and TRBJ1-1, the CDR3 gives the full variable domain: ETGVTQSPTHLIKTRGQQVTLRCSSQSGHNTVSWYQQALGQGPQFIFQYYREEENGRGNFPPRFSGLQFPNYSSELNVNALELDDSALYLCASSLVWGQATEAFFGQGTRLTVV.